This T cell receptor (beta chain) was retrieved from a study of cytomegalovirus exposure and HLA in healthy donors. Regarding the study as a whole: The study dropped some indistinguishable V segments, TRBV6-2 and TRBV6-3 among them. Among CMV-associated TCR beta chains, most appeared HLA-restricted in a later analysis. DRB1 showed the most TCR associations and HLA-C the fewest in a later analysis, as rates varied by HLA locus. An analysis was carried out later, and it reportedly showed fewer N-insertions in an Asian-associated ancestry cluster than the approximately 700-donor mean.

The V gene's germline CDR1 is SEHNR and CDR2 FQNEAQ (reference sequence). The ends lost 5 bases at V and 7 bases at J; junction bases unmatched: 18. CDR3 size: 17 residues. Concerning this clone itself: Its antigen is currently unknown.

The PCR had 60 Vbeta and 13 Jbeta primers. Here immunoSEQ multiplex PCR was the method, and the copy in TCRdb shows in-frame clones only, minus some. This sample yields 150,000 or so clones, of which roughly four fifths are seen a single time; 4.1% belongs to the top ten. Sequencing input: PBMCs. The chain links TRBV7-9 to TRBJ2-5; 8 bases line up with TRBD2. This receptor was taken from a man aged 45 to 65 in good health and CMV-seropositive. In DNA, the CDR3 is TGTGCCAGCAGCCACCCGGGCGGGGGGACCGAAATCGGGACCCAGTACTTC. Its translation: CASSHPGGGTEIGTQYF.